This T cell receptor (beta chain) was captured in a study of shared clonotypes between healthy human individuals. Whole-study findings and limits: The study found lower generation probabilities in non-shared clonotypes than in those shared by all four donors. Depth was large, yet rarefaction showed that sorted-subset sequencing was incomplete. Naive subsets tended to show greater estimated richness than memory subsets.

Trimming removed 4 bases from V and 3 bases from J, with 12 bases in between. Germline CDR1 is SGHNT and CDR2 is YYREEE (reference sequence). CDR3 length: 14 residues. Clones were read by immunoSEQ multiplex PCR, and TCRdb kept only the in-frame ones, dropping some. The sample lists 2.3 million or so clones, approximately 95% occurring once. Turning to this clone: Its matching antigen is unknown.

The sequencing sample was made of naive CD4+ T cells from PBMCs. Subset noted: CD45RA+ positively selected. The receptor was isolated from a man aged 18 to 29 in good health. Some clones in this sample may be carry-over from other donors' samples. J is TRBJ2-3 and V is TRBV5-4; maybe TRBD2 (6 bases). CDR3 bases: TGTGCCAGCAGCCAACCGACTAGGACAGATACGCAGTATTTT. Translating gives CASSQPTRTDTQYF.